The 6 T cell receptor beta chains given below trace back to one sample, sequenced in a study of blood T cell repertoires in COVID-19. Assay: immunoSEQ multiplex PCR; the TCRdb copy retains only in-frame clones and omits some. The sample holds hundreds of thousands of clones, 75% to 85% seen once. The sample taken for sequencing was peripheral blood. The receptors originated from a woman aged 30 to 39 with COVID-19, enrolled during active disease.

Ten or more counts support this clone. This chain connects TRBV24-1 to TRBJ1-1, with 11 bases lining up with TRBD1. The CDR3 spans 15 residues. CDR1 and CDR2 from the germline V gene are KGHDR and SFDVKD. V shed 3 bases and J 7 bases; nucleotides not matched to a gene: 6. The CDR3, as DNA: TGTGCCACCAGTGATCCGGACAGGGGGCATCATGAAGCTTTCTTT. Its protein is CATSDPDRGHHEAFF.

V and J are TRBV7-9 and TRBJ1-2, with 7 bases that match TRBD1. The V gene end was trimmed by 7 bases and the J gene end by 2 bases; junction bases not matched to a gene: 7. Germline V lookup: CDR1 SEHNR, CDR2 FQNEAQ (reference sequence). The CDR3 is made up of 14 amino acids. The CDR3, as DNA: TGTGCCAGCACCCAGGGGGGTGGGAACTATGGCTACACCTTC. Protein product: CASTQGGGNYGYTF.

This chain joins TRBV6-5 and TRBJ2-1; 12 bases map to TRBD2. Trimming removed 6 bases from V and 6 bases from J; junction bases left unmatched: 3. The germline CDR1 and CDR2 sequences are MNHEY and SVGAGI. CDR3 length: 14 amino acids. The chain's CDR3 is CASSSSGGVNEQFF. The CDR3 nucleotides read TGTGCCAGCAGCTCTAGCGGGGGGGTCAATGAGCAGTTCTTC.

The chain links TRBV14 to TRBJ2-7; 8 positions agree with TRBD1. CDR1 is SGHDN and CDR2 is FVKESK in the germline V gene. Trimming removed 1 base from V and 7 bases from J; junction bases left unmatched: 6. The CDR3 has 14 residues. The CDR3, as DNA: TGTGCCAGCAGCCAAGTTCAGGGGGCGGGGGAGCAGTACTTC. This translates into CASSQVQGAGEQYF.

V gene TRBV9 combines with J gene TRBJ2-2; 11 nucleotides agree with TRBD2. Germline values: CDR1 SGDLS, CDR2 YYNGEE. V lost 0 bases, J lost 4 bases, and 2 bases stayed unmatched. The CDR3 has 16 amino acids. CDR3 residues: CASSVETSGATGELFF. The CDR3 DNA follows: TGTGCCAGCAGCGTAGAGACTAGCGGGGCCACCGGGGAGCTGTTTTTT. Full variable domain (rest looked up from reference TRBV9 and TRBJ2-2): DSGVTQTPKHLITATGQRVTLRCSPRSGDLSVYWYQQSLDQGLQFLIQYYNGEERAKGNILERFSAQQFPDLHSELNLSSLELGDSALYFCASSVETSGATGELFFGEGSRLTVL.

The J gene is TRBJ2-7, the V gene TRBV9; 10 bases match TRBD2. The CDR3 is 16 amino acids. The germline gives CDR1 SGDLS, CDR2 YYNGEE. The V segment lost 0 bases and the J segment 7 bases; nucleotides outside the gene matches: 10. The CDR3 nucleotides are TGTGCCAGCAGCGTAGGGCTAGCGGGAGCTTTACGGGAGCAGTACTTC. Translated, it gives CASSVGLAGALREQYF.